These 26 T cell receptor beta chains share one sample of origin, sequenced in a study of cytomegalovirus exposure and HLA in healthy donors. It was with 60 Vbeta and 13 Jbeta primers that the PCR ran. TCRdb's table, derived via immunoSEQ multiplex PCR, lists solely in-frame clones and lacks some. The profile covers some 90,000 clones, with over 70% appearing a single time and less than 4% taken by the ten largest. The sequenced sample was PBMCs. Receptor source: a man aged 35-49 years in good health and CMV-seronegative.

The genes are TRBV4-2 and TRBJ1-4, with D possibly matching TRBD1 (6 bases). The V end lost 1 base, the J end lost 5 bases, and 11 bases lay between the germline ends. This CDR3 region has 15 residues. CDR1 is LGHNA, CDR2 YNFKEQ, per germline. The CDR3 here is CASSQAGQTNEKLFF. CDR3 bases: TGTGCCAGCAGCCAAGCCGGACAGACGAATGAAAAACTGTTTTTT.

The chain has TRBV28 and TRBJ2-1; 7 bases line up with TRBD2. Trimming cost V 7 bases and J 7 bases; bases outside gene matches: 7. The germline V gene encodes CDR1 MDHEN and CDR2 SYDVKM. The CDR3 sequence is 13 residues long. As DNA, the CDR3 is TGTGCCAGCAATCGGGACTACGGGAATGAGCAGTTCTTC. It codes for CASNRDYGNEQFF.

A single count supports this clone. The chain couples TRBV19 to TRBJ1-2; 7 nucleotides match TRBD1. CDR3 length equals 15 residues. The V gene end was trimmed by 5 bases and the J gene end by 2 bases; junction bases not matched to a gene: 8. Germline V gene data show CDR1 as LNHDA and CDR2 as SQIVND (reference sequence). The CDR3 sequence is CASSRRDRSNYGYTF. The CDR3 nucleotides read TGTGCCAGTAGTCGACGGGACAGATCGAACTATGGCTACACCTTC.

This chain connects TRBV14 to TRBJ1-2, with 9 bases lining up with TRBD1. J lost 5 bases, V lost 3 bases, and 13 bases had no gene match. Germline-derived CDR1 and CDR2 are SGHDN and FVKESK. This CDR3 has 17 residues. The DNA for the CDR3 is TGTGCCAGCAGCCATCGGACAGGGGTGGCCCCTGTGTATGGCTACACCTTC. Translated, it gives CASSHRTGVAPVYGYTF.

The chain employs TRBV7-6 and TRBJ1-5; 8 bases match TRBD1. The CDR3 covers 16 residues. The V and J ends lost 6 bases and 2 bases, in that order; junction bases with no gene match: 9. Per germline, CDR1 SGHVS and CDR2 FNYEAQ. CDR3 amino acids: CASSSIPGQGNQPQHF. CDR3 sequence (DNA): TGTGCCAGCAGTTCCATTCCGGGACAGGGCAATCAGCCCCAGCATTTT.

The table lists this clone with a few counts. This rearrangement joins TRBV7-9 to TRBJ2-1; D not certain. Germline-derived CDR1 and CDR2 are SEHNR and FQNEAQ (reference sequence). The CDR3 is 15 residues long. Between the trimmed V and J ends, which lost 2 bases and 0 bases, there was a span of 8 bases. CDR3 coding DNA: TGTGCCAGCAGCTTACCGCGGAGCTCCTACAATGAGCAGTTCTTC. Its protein is CASSLPRSSYNEQFF.

V is TRBV2 and J is TRBJ1-5, with 7 positions matching TRBD1. Losses at the gene ends were 7 bases for V and 7 bases for J; bases not matched to a gene: 7. Germline V gene sequence: CDR1 SNHLY, CDR2 FYNNEI. CDR3 length equals 13 residues. The DNA of the CDR3 is TGTGCCAGCAAAGACAGGGTATACCAGCCCCAGCATTTT. Translated, it gives CASKDRVYQPQHF.

J is TRBJ2-7 and V is TRBV7-9, with TRBD2 as a possible D gene (6 bases). Per germline, CDR1 SEHNR and CDR2 FQNEAQ (reference sequence). The CDR3 contains 13 residues. V was pared by 6 bases and J by 4 bases, with 13 bases between. CDR3 loop: CASSLREAYEQYF. The DNA of the CDR3 is TGTGCCAGCAGTCTTAGGGAGGCTTACGAGCAGTACTTC. Variable domain in full (rest from reference TRBV7-9 and TRBJ2-7): DTGVSQNPRHKITKRGQNVTFRCDPISEHNRLYWYRQTLGQGPEFLTYFQNEAQLEKSRLLSDRFSAERPKGSFSTLEIQRTEQGDSAMYLCASSLREAYEQYFGPGTRLTVT.

In nucleotides, the CDR3 is TGCGCCAGCACCTCAGGGACATACAACACTGAAGCTTTCTTT. It specifies CASTSGTYNTEAFF. The chain couples TRBV5-1 to TRBJ1-1, with D possibly being TRBD1 (6 bases). The CDR3 sequence is 14 residues long. Trimming removed 6 bases at V and 2 bases at J, with 14 bases between. CDR1 is SGHRS and CDR2 is YFSETQ in the germline V gene.

V is TRBV19 and J is TRBJ2-3; D is ambiguous. This CDR3 contains 14 residues. Trimming pared 11 bases from V and 4 bases from J, leaving 19 bases between. Germline-derived CDR1 and CDR2 are LNHDA and SQIVND (reference sequence). The CDR3 coding sequence is TGTGCCCCCACCCGGAGATGCTCGTCAGATACGCAGTATTTT. Its protein product is CAPTRRCSSDTQYF.

The chain has TRBV30 and TRBJ1-2, with D possibly being TRBD1 (5 bases). The germline V and J ends were trimmed by 7 bases and 0 bases, with 9 bases remaining between them. Germline values: CDR1 GTSNPN, CDR2 SVGIG (reference sequence). This CDR3 spans 12 amino acids. The CDR3 region has the DNA TGTGCCTTGACAGTGCCTAACTATGGCTACACCTTC. Protein sequence: CALTVPNYGYTF.

The chain combines TRBV11-2 with TRBJ1-2; D is ambiguous. With 3 bases removed from V and 2 bases from J, the gap between germline ends came to 10 bases. The germline gives CDR1 SGHAT, CDR2 FQNNGV. This CDR3 region has 14 residues. The CDR3: CASSFVLTNYGYTF. DNA of the CDR3: TGTGCCAGCAGCTTCGTGCTAACCAACTATGGCTACACCTTC.

Note on this clone: A single base separates this from a much larger clone, so it may be a read error. The V call is TRBV30, the J call TRBJ2-3, with D tentatively TRBD1 (5 bases). Near its end, the DNA agrees better with TRBJ2-1, so the J call may be wrong. Germline V lookup: CDR1 GTSNPN, CDR2 SVGIG (reference sequence). CDR3 length: 14 amino acids. CDR3 nucleotides: TGTGCCTGGAGTATAGGACAAGGTGACAATGAGCAGTTCTTC. Its translation: CAWSIGQGDNEQFF.

V gene TRBV4-2 combines with J gene TRBJ2-7; 10 bases line up with TRBD2. After removal of 5 bases from V and 12 bases from J, the junction contained 7 bases not matched to a gene. Germline V gives CDR1 LGHNA, CDR2 YNFKEQ. The CDR3 is 12 residues long. The CDR3 nucleotides are TGTGCCAGCAGCGGCAGGGGACTAGCGCCGTACTTC. Its translation is CASSGRGLAPYF.

This CDR3 is CASSLSTEEAQYF. CDR3 nucleotide sequence: TGTGCCAGCAGCTTATCGACGGAGGAGGCCCAGTACTTC. The gene calls are TRBV7-3 and TRBJ2-5; tentative D call: TRBD2 (5 bases). This CDR3 contains 13 residues. The V end was cut by 2 bases, the J end by 9 bases, with 13 bases between. CDR1 is SGHTA, CDR2 FQGTGA, per germline.

The chain recombines TRBV23-1 with TRBJ1-2; D possibly corresponds to TRBD1 (6 bases). TRBV23-1 is sorted into the ORF group, with uncertain function. This CDR3 has 16 residues. V lost 3 bases and J lost 2, with 16 bases in between. CDR3 loop: CASSHLLQGKNYGYTF. CDR3 nucleotide sequence: TGCGCCAGCAGTCACCTTCTCCAGGGGAAAAACTATGGCTACACCTTC.

This clone appeared a single time. The rearrangement uses TRBV2 and TRBJ1-2, with 7 bases matching TRBD1. CDR3 length: 15 amino acids. Germline assignment: CDR1 SNHLY and CDR2 FYNNEI. V gave up 5 bases and J gave up 0 bases; unmatched junction bases: 6. As DNA, the CDR3 is TGTGCCAGCAGTCCTCGGGGGACAGCTAACTATGGCTACACCTTC. Encoded protein: CASSPRGTANYGYTF. The full variable domain, with the rest looked up from reference TRBV2 and TRBJ1-2, is EPEVTQTPSHQVTQMGQEVILRCVPISNHLYFYWYRQILGQKVEFLVSFYNNEISEKSEIFDDQFSVERPDGSNFTLKIRSTKLEDSAMYFCASSPRGTANYGYTFGSGTRLTVV.

The chain links TRBV7-9 to TRBJ1-1; D perhaps matches TRBD1 (6 bases). Germline lookup yields CDR1 SEHNR and CDR2 FQNEAQ (reference sequence). The CDR3 contains 15 residues. V was cut by 3 bases and J by 0 bases, with 11 bases left in between. CDR3 protein: CASSFRGRMNTEAFF. CDR3 nucleotides: TGTGCCAGCAGCTTCAGGGGCCGGATGAACACTGAAGCTTTCTTT. Drawing the rest from reference TRBV7-9 and TRBJ1-1, the complete variable domain is DTGVSQNPRHKITKRGQNVTFRCDPISEHNRLYWYRQTLGQGPEFLTYFQNEAQLEKSRLLSDRFSAERPKGSFSTLEIQRTEQGDSAMYLCASSFRGRMNTEAFFGQGTRLTVV.

This clone is medium-sized (0.01 to 0.1%) within its sample. The chain employs TRBV6-5 and TRBJ1-2; TRBD1 might be the D (5 bases). Germline assignment: CDR1 MNHEY and CDR2 SVGAGI. This CDR3 region has 15 residues. Trimming removed 2 bases from V and 8 bases from J, with 18 bases in between. The CDR3 spells CASSYNYAGRGGYTF. As DNA, the CDR3 is TGTGCCAGCAGTTACAATTATGCGGGGAGGGGCGGCTACACCTTC.

V is TRBV28 and J is TRBJ1-5; D is possibly TRBD1 (6 bases). Germline values: CDR1 MDHEN, CDR2 SYDVKM. The CDR3 loop spans 16 amino acids. The V and J ends lost 8 bases and 3 bases respectively, with 20 bases between them. CDR3 protein: CASSLGRGVFNQPQHF. The CDR3 DNA sequence: TGTGCCAGCTCCCTGGGCAGGGGCGTTTTCAATCAGCCCCAGCATTTT.

This clone was counted between two and nine times. The V call is TRBV4-1, the J call TRBJ1-2, with 8 bases fitting TRBD1. The junction had 7 bases not matched to a gene; V was cut back by 3 bases and J by 4 bases. The length of the CDR3 is 15 residues. Per the germline V gene, CDR1 is MGHRA and CDR2 is YSYEKL. The CDR3 sequence is CASSQDRVFSYGYTF. CDR3 DNA sequence: TGCGCCAGCAGCCAGGACAGGGTCTTCTCCTATGGCTACACCTTC.

The CDR3 sequence: CASSQSGGQGYEQYF. The DNA of the CDR3 is TGCGCCAGCAGCCAATCCGGGGGGCAGGGTTACGAGCAGTACTTC. The rearrangement links TRBV4-3 to TRBJ2-7; TRBD2 is a possible D gene (7 bases). The V and J ends lost 2 bases and 4 bases respectively, with 15 bases between them. The CDR3 spans 15 residues. Germline V CDR1 and CDR2: LGHNA, YSLEER.

The V call is TRBV28, the J call TRBJ1-2, with 8 bases identical to TRBD1. J was trimmed by 3 bases and V by 4 bases; bases with no gene match: 22. CDR3 length equals 20 residues. From germline, CDR1 is MDHEN and CDR2 SYDVKM. The CDR3 region is CASSSPLGQGKGSGDYGYTF. In nucleotides, the CDR3 is TGTGCCAGCAGTTCACCCCTAGGACAGGGAAAAGGGAGCGGTGACTATGGCTACACCTTC.

The genes are TRBV11-2 and TRBJ2-2; weak D call: TRBD2 (5 bases). Deletions cut 5 bases from V and 6 bases from J, with 22 bases between. In germline, CDR1 is SGHAT, CDR2 FQNNGV. The CDR3 covers 17 residues. CDR3 coding DNA: TGTGCCAGCAGCCCATCCCGAGGGATCAAGGACTCCGGGGAGCTGTTTTTT. It codes for CASSPSRGIKDSGELFF.

The chain employs TRBV4-1 and TRBJ2-5; D remains unclear. The tail of the sequence fits TRBJ2-7 better, so the J call may be wrong. Germline V gene sequence: CDR1 MGHRA, CDR2 YSYEKL. This CDR3 spans 14 amino acids. The CDR3, as DNA: TGCGCCAGCAGCCAAGAAAGCACCTCCTACGAGCAGTACTTC. It codes for CASSQESTSYEQYF.

The chain recombines TRBV4-3 with TRBJ1-1, with TRBD1 matching over 8 bases. Germline CDR1 LGHNA, CDR2 YSLEER. After removal of 3 bases from V and 8 bases from J, the junction contained 2 bases not matched to a gene. CDR3 length: 12 residues. CDR3 amino acids: CASSHRTGEAFF. CDR3 in DNA: TGCGCCAGCAGCCACCGGACAGGGGAAGCTTTCTTT.